The clone carrying this TCR beta chain was counted a single time. Rearranged V-D-J TRB sequences were amplified with a mixed TRB-A/B primer pool. TCRdb itself ran the multiplex PCR reads through MiXCR, one entry per CDR3 protein. The data hold roughly 6,000 distinct CDR3 sequences, with 30% to 40% observed a single time. The germline V gene encodes CDR1 LNHNV and CDR2 YYDKDF (reference sequence). V lost 0 bases and J lost 6; bases outside the gene matches: 18. CDR3 length equals 19 residues. TCR beta rearrangements were amplified from peripheral blood genomic DNA. This sample was taken from a study of T cell repertoires in aging, cancer and after chemotherapy.

The chain couples TRBV15 to TRBJ1-2, with 8 bases aligning to TRBD1. This clonotype was sampled from a human donor with a blood cancer. The sample was blood. CDR3 DNA: TGTGCCACCAGCAGAGATAGGAGGACAGGGATCATTTTGGAGGATGGCTACACCTTC. Its translation is CATSRDRRTGIILEDGYTF.